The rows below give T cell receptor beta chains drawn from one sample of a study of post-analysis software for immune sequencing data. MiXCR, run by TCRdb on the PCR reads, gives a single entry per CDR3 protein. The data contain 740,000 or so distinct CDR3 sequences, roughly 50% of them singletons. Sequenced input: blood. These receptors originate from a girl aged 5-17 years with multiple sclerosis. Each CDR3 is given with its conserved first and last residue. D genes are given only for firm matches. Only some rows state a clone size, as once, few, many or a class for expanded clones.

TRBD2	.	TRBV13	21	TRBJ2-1	CASSSPYGLAGGGVSYNEQFF	TGTGCCAGCAGCTCTCCCTACGGACTAGCGGGAGGGGGGGTCTCCTACAATGAGCAGTTCTTC
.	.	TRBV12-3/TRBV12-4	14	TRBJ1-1	CASSPQGRIDGAFF	TGTGCCAGCAGTCCCCAGGGCAGGATCGATGGTGCTTTCTTT
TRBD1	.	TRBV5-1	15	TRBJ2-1	CASSVGTASYNEQFF	TGCGCCAGCTCCGTCGGGACAGCCTCCTACAATGAGCAGTTCTTC
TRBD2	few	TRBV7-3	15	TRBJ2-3	CASSFAGLVGDTQYF	TGTGCCAGCAGCTTCGCTGGACTAGTCGGCGATACGCAGTATTTT
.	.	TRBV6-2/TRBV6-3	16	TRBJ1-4	CASSYSLSGGNEKLFF	TGTGCCAGCAGTTACTCTCTCTCGGGCGGAAATGAAAAACTGTTTTTT
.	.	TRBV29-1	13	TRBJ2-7	CSVRRGLTYEQYF	TGCAGCGTTAGGAGGGGCCTAACCTACGAGCAGTACTTC
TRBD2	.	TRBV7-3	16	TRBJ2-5	CASSSPSSGRQETQYF	TGTGCCAGCAGCTCCCCGAGTAGCGGGAGGCAAGAGACCCAGTACTTC
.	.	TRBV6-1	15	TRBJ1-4	CASRFWTEINEKLFF	TGTGCCAGCAGGTTCTGGACAGAGATAAATGAAAAACTGTTTTTT
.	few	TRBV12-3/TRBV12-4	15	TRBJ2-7	CASSFGTPNPYEQYF	TGTGCCAGCAGTTTCGGGACGCCGAATCCCTACGAGCAGTACTTC
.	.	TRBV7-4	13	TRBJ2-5	CASSPGPWETQYF	TGTGCCAGCAGCCCGGGCCCCTGGGAGACCCAGTACTTC
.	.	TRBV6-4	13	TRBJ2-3	CASSPEGGDTQYF	TGTGCCAGCAGCCCCGAGGGGGGAGATACGCAGTATTTT
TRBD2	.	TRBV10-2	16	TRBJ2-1	CASSESQREGRDEQFF	TGCGCCAGCAGTGAGTCCCAGCGGGAGGGCCGCGATGAGCAGTTCTTC
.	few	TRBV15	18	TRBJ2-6	CATSLSGWGHSGANVLTF	TGTGCCACCAGTCTCTCAGGATGGGGACACTCTGGGGCCAACGTCCTGACTTTC
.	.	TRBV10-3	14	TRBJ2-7	CAISRTWKGGEQYF	TGTGCCATCAGTAGAACATGGAAGGGCGGCGAGCAGTACTTC
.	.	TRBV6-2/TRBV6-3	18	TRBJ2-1	CASSYSGTQNSGYNGQFF	TGTGCCAGCAGTTACTCCGGGACCCAAAATAGTGGGTACAATGGGCAGTTCTTC